Sequencing of this T cell receptor beta chain was carried out in a study of human T cells and chemical hapten exposure. Across the study: The sensitizing agent was 2% DPC, placed on 2 cm by 2 cm of upper inner arm skin. The study traced per-sample TCR yield variation mainly to small differences in pooled library volumes. The study enrolled mostly female patients with alopecia areata, totalis or universalis. Findings of the study overall: Each of the donors had alopecia, so their immune responses may not resemble those of healthy people.

A few counts support this clonotype. The antigen is not known. The length of the CDR3 is 13 residues. Germline V gene lookup returns CDR1 MNHNY and CDR2 SVGAGI (reference sequence). After removal of 10 bases from V and 2 bases from J, the junction contained 7 bases not matched to a gene. The time point was: patch test 1, 2 weeks after DPC sensitization. Treatment of the sample: therapeutic diphenylcyclopropenone sensitization with weekly scalp DPC. TCRdb used MiXCR to reprocess the RACE reads, holding one entry per CDR3 protein. The sample contains 84,000 or so distinct CDR3 sequences, roughly a tenth of which appear only once.

Sequencing was performed on whole blood, taken in connection with sensitization to the hapten diphenylcyclopropenone (DPC). This clonotype originated in a man in his forties with alopecia areata. Some clones in this sample may be carry-over from other donors' samples. This sequence joins TRBV6-6 and TRBJ2-7, with 8 bases that match TRBD1. The DNA for the CDR3 is TGTGCCACGCGCCAGGGGGCTGCCTACGAGCAGTACGTC. Translation gives CATRQGAAYEQYV.